The T cell receptor (beta chain) under discussion was sequenced for a study of T-cell memory formation after mild COVID-19. Across the study: In these data, TCR clusters were largely donor specific.

Germline CDR1 and CDR2: DFQATT and SNEGSKA (reference sequence). The germline V and J ends were trimmed by 2 bases and 0 bases, with 10 bases remaining between them. The CDR3 sequence is 15 residues long. Whole-study results and caveats: Contracting clones localized mainly to CM and EM when CD4+ and mainly to EMRA when CD8+.

This clonotype was found a few times. Its matching antigen is unknown. Amplification by 5'RACE using constant-segment primers produced TCR alpha and TCR beta cDNA libraries that carried sample barcodes and UMIs. TCRdb re-derived calls from the 5' RACE reads in MiXCR, one entry per CDR3 protein. This sample carries about 610,000 distinct CDR3 sequences, approximately 15% of them seen once, and the ten largest clones take roughly 7.7%. Sequencing was performed on PBMCs or a T cell subset sorted from them (not recorded which). The chain recombines TRBV20-1 with TRBJ2-2; maybe TRBD1 (5 bases). The sequence was obtained from an adult woman who had mild COVID-19 (a few samples of this study predate the infection). Cell type and time point are not known. The chain's CDR3 is CSARPDRTNTGELFF. The CDR3, as DNA: TGCAGTGCTAGACCAGACAGAACGAACACCGGGGAGCTGTTTTTT.